This T cell receptor beta chain was observed in a study of shared clonotypes between healthy human individuals (dated by TCRdb to about 2020). Study-level background: The cohort included a few men and a couple of women between 18 and 49 years of age. Per donor, three plates each were used for CD4 naive and CD4 memory, two for CD8 naive, and one for CD8 memory. Different laboratories and diverse techniques were used to prepare libraries and sequence TCR repertoires, to increase sequencing depth and limit assay-specific biases. To estimate repertoire size and how much clonotype sharing occurs between individuals, the study deeply sequenced the blood TCR repertoires of 4 to 6 healthy adults. Per donor, leukapheresis produced somewhere between about 0.9 and 9 billion PBMCs. The research as a whole found: Higher generation probabilities were observed for clonotypes shared by all four sorted-subset donors than for non-shared clonotypes. Incomplete sequencing was indicated by rarefaction of sorted-subset datasets, despite the large sequencing depth. Because the study included a small number of donors, the genetic and exposure-history diversity represented was limited. Only blood was sampled, and tissue TCR repertoires likely differ from those in blood. Sharing across several donors was observed for about 5% of naive CD4, 3% to 3.5% of naive CD8, over 2% of memory CD4, and roughly 0.4% of memory CD8 clonotypes. Naive subsets generally had larger estimated clonotype richness than memory subsets. Pairwise subsampling led to the expectation that sequencing depth would affect the degree of clonotype sharing among donors.

The germline V gene encodes CDR1 MDHEN and CDR2 SYDVKM. The trim is 3 bases for V and 13 bases for J, with a gap of 12 bases between the germline ends. Measured from the cysteine to the phenylalanine, the CDR3 is 11 residues long. Here the CDR3 DNA is all that survives: 33 bases in frame from base 1. To note about this clone: The target of this receptor is not known. Base quality data are lacking; no much larger clone is found one base away.

The donors were healthy, HIV-negative adults who had no recently reported acute infections or vaccinations. All donors were Caucasian adults living in Nashville, Tennessee, USA. CD4+ T cells were enriched by magnetic negative selection; naive cells were then positively selected on CD45RA, and the negative fraction formed the memory subset. After blood collection by leukapheresis, PBMCs were isolated using Ficoll-Histopaque density gradient centrifugation and then cryopreserved in the vapor phase of liquid nitrogen. Purity and quantity of every magnetically sorted T cell population were checked by analytical flow cytometry. From each sorted fraction, genomic DNA was isolated and quantified by UV absorbance on a Nanodrop 2000c. Using the deep immunoSEQ assay, TCR CDR3 regions were amplified from genomic DNA by multiplex PCR. Extracted genomic DNA from each cell subset was distributed evenly across all wells of several immunoSEQ 96-well plates, and each plate was treated as a replicate. For sorted subsets, roughly 190 ng of genomic DNA, equivalent to around 30,000 T cell genomes, went into each replicate PCR. Purified libraries were quantified with a Qubit 3.0 fluorometer, sized on a Bioanalyzer 2100, and re-quantified with the KAPA Library Quantification kit. Every immunoSEQ 96-well plate was sequenced on a separate single-read 150-cycle Illumina NextSeq 550 flow cell. Regarding the original processing steps: Because the immunoSEQ output held only junctional sequences and lacked quality scores, the filtering could not match the filtering applied to full-length reads. Sequences were annotated with PyIR, a Python wrapper for IgBLAST v1.9, and V/J genes and CDR3 were assigned using IMGT germline references. Reads were removed for weak V/J assignments (E-value above 1e-6), missing CDR3, stop codons, out-of-frame junctions, or ambiguous translated residues. V3J clonotypes were defined as sequences sharing the same inferred V gene, J gene, and CDR3 amino acid sequence. To compute the percentage overlap between repertoires, the number of shared unique clonotypes was divided by the size of the smaller repertoire. Three approaches were used to assess repertoire richness: RTK rarefaction, the Chao1 estimator, and Recon v2.1 estimates of unobserved clonotypes. For all TCRbeta clonotypes obtained by the gDNA method from several donors, generation probabilities were computed with OLGA. Imported from immuneACCESS, the table was reduced by TCRdb to in-frame sequences with V and J called. These copies leave out some clones; in studies compared against another copy, an unresolved V gene accounts for under half, and the cause of the remainder is not known. V, J and clone size were drawn from that table, and D and trimming were deduced from the DNA. This sample comprises hundreds of thousands of clones, 90% to 97% of them detected only once. The top ten clonotypes cover roughly 0.06% of the sample.

The source material was naive CD4+ T cells sorted from blood. The cell subset or site tag for this specimen amounts to: CD45RA+ positively selected. The sequence links TRBV28 to TRBJ1-2; a tentative D match to TRBD1 spans 6 bases. The sequence was collected from a woman aged 25 to 39 in good health. The encoded CDR3 is CASSLRGARTF. At the DNA level, the sequence is TGTGCCAGCAGTTTGCGGGGGGCGCGCACCTTC.